This TCR beta chain is from a study of cytomegalovirus exposure and HLA in healthy donors. CDR1 MDHEN and CDR2 SYDVKM come from the germline V gene. Trimming left V 2 bases short and J 7 bases short, with 11 bases between. The CDR3 is made up of 13 amino acids. As to this clone: The antigen remains undetermined.

PCR used 60 Vbeta primers and 13 Jbeta primers. Measured with immunoSEQ multiplex PCR; TCRdb has only the in-frame clones, and not every one. Counted here are about 180,000 clones, over 75% occurring once; the ten biggest clones make up 1%. General study findings and limits: TCR beta V segments were, for the most part, productive about 87% or about 30% of the time in an earlier analysis.

This TCR was recovered from a woman in her forties or fifties in good health and CMV-seropositive. The chain employs TRBV28 and TRBJ1-1; a possible D gene is TRBD1 (6 bases). The specimen sequenced was PBMCs. The CDR3 bases are TGTGCCAGCAGTTTAGCGGGGGCTAATGAAGCTTTCTTT. Amino acid sequence: CASSLAGANEAFF.